These T cell receptor beta chains were read from a single sample in a study of radiotherapy plus CTLA-4 blockade in lung cancer. Using immunoSEQ multiplex PCR, the repertoire was profiled, and TCRdb retains in-frame clones only, with some absent. The table lists approximately 78,000 clones, over 65% of them singletons. Specimen: peripheral blood, collected from a patient treated with radiotherapy plus ipilimumab. The receptors were gathered from a human donor with non-small cell lung cancer who had a complete response to radiotherapy plus ipilimumab. Each CDR3 is given with its conserved first and last residue. A D gene is named only where the DNA matches it firmly. Not every row has a clone size; where given, it reads once, few, many or a size class.

v_call,d_call,j_call,clone_size,cdr3_nt,cdr3_aa
TRBV9,.,TRBJ2-5,.,TGTGCCAGCAGCGTAGGAGGGGAAGAGACCCAGTACTTC,CASSVGGEETQYF
TRBV16,TRBD1,TRBJ1-2,.,TGTGCCAGCAGCCAGGGACAGGGGCTTTATGGCTACACCTTC,CASSQGQGLYGYTF
TRBV10-3,TRBD1,TRBJ2-1,.,TGTGCCATCAGGGTTCGGGACAGGGATCTTACTGAGCAGTTCTTC,CAIRVRDRDLTEQFF
TRBV20-1,.,TRBJ1-1,.,TGCAGTGCTAACCCGAGCCGTCAAGCTTTCTTT,CSANPSRQAFF
TRBV11-3,.,TRBJ1-4,.,TGTGCCAGCAGGGCTGATGCTAATGAAAAACTGTTTTTT,CASRADANEKLFF
TRBV4-1,.,TRBJ1-1,.,TGCGCCAGCAGCCAAGCTTGGAACACTGAAGCTTTCTTT,CASSQAWNTEAFF
TRBV19,.,TRBJ1-2,.,TGTGCCAGTAGTATGGGGAGCGAGGGGCCGAACTATGGCTACACCTTC,CASSMGSEGPNYGYTF
TRBV2,TRBD1,TRBJ1-5,.,TGTGCCAGCAGTCCCCAGACAGGGATCCGAAATCAGCCCCAGCATTTT,CASSPQTGIRNQPQHF
TRBV7-8,.,TRBJ2-1,.,TGTGCAGCCGGGGGACTCACTCAGCGTAGTGAGCAGTTCTTC,CAAGGLTQRSEQFF
TRBV5-1,TRBD2,TRBJ2-3,.,TGCGCCAGCAGCCAAGGGACTAGCGGGAGTCCAGATACGCAGTATTTT,CASSQGTSGSPDTQYF
TRBV11-3,.,TRBJ1-2,few,TGTGCCAGCAGCTCTAGGGCAGCCTATGGCTACACCTTC,CASSSRAAYGYTF
TRBV4-1,.,TRBJ1-5,.,TGCGCCAGCAGCCATGCCGGGACTATAAATCAGCCCCAGCATTTT,CASSHAGTINQPQHF
TRBV7-8,.,TRBJ1-2,.,TGTGCCAGCAGCTTAGTTTCAGGGGAGGGATATGGCTACACCTTC,CASSLVSGEGYGYTF
TRBV25-1,TRBD2,TRBJ2-3,.,TGTGCCAGCAGTGAATCGGGGGGGAGAAACACAGATACGCAGTATTTT,CASSESGGRNTDTQYF
TRBV7-2,.,TRBJ2-3,few,TGTGCCAGCAGCCGAGACTACCTAAGCACAGATACGCAGTATTTT,CASSRDYLSTDTQYF
TRBV5-1,.,TRBJ2-7,.,TGCGCCAGCAGCGCCACGCCGGGCTCCTCCTACGAGCAGTACTTC,CASSATPGSSYEQYF
TRBV30,TRBD1,TRBJ2-7,.,TGTGCCTGGAGTGTACGGGACAGGGGCTCCTACGAGCAGTACTTC,CAWSVRDRGSYEQYF
TRBV7-2,TRBD2,TRBJ2-1,.,TGTGCCAGCAGCTTCCGGGAGGAATACAATGAGCAGTTCTTC,CASSFREEYNEQFF
TRBV19,TRBD2,TRBJ2-3,.,TGTGCCAGTAGACCAGCGGGGGTTGGCACAGATACGCAGTATTTT,CASRPAGVGTDTQYF
TRBV7-2,TRBD1,TRBJ1-2,few,TGTGCCAGCAGCTACTCGCGACAGGGGGCGTTCTATGGCTACACCTTC,CASSYSRQGAFYGYTF
TRBV30,TRBD1,TRBJ1-3,.,TGTGCCTGGAGCTTCAGACAGGGAGGTCTGGCAAACACCATATATTTT,CAWSFRQGGLANTIYF
TRBV6-5,.,TRBJ1-2,.,TGTGCCAGCAAGCCGACACAGAACTATGGCTACACCTTC,CASKPTQNYGYTF
TRBV20-1,.,TRBJ2-5,.,TGCAGTGCTAGGGTGGCAGAGACCCAGTACTTC,CSARVAETQYF
TRBV11-3,.,TRBJ2-3,.,TGTGCCAGCAGCTTAGCTTACAGGGACACAGATACGCAGTATTTT,CASSLAYRDTDTQYF
TRBV5-1,TRBD2,TRBJ2-2,.,TGCGCCAGTAGCTTCCGACCGGGAGGCGACACCGGGGAGCTGTTTTTT,CASSFRPGGDTGELFF
TRBV7-2,TRBD1,TRBJ1-4,once,TGTGCCAGCAGACCAAGGGGACAGGGTGGCGAAAAACTGTTTTTT,CASRPRGQGGEKLFF
TRBV27,.,TRBJ1-2,.,TGTGCCAGCAGTGTGACAGGCCAGTTTGGCTACACCTTC,CASSVTGQFGYTF
TRBV7-9,.,TRBJ2-7,.,TGTGCCAGCGGGGGGACTCAGAAGGGCTACGAGCAGTACTTC,CASGGTQKGYEQYF
TRBV11-2,.,TRBJ1-3,.,TGTGCCAGCAGCTTCCAGGACCTCCTCTCTGGAAACACCATATATTTT,CASSFQDLLSGNTIYF
TRBV5-5,TRBD1,TRBJ1-5,.,TGTGCCAGCAGCTTGGCGACAGGGATGGGCAATCAGCCCCAGCATTTT,CASSLATGMGNQPQHF
TRBV6-5,.,TRBJ1-1,.,TGTGCCACTACTGACATATTCACTGAAGCTTTCTTT,CATTDIFTEAFF
TRBV2,TRBD2,TRBJ2-1,few,TGTGCCAGCACTATGACTAGCGGTTCTTACAATGAGCAGTTCTTC,CASTMTSGSYNEQFF
TRBV9,TRBD2,TRBJ2-1,few,TGTGCCAGCAGCGTTAGCGGGGGGGTAAATGAGCAGTTCTTC,CASSVSGGVNEQFF
TRBV7-9,.,TRBJ1-2,.,TGTGCCAGCAGCTCCTTGGGCTATGGCTACACCTTC,CASSSLGYGYTF
TRBV5-6,TRBD2,TRBJ2-3,.,TGTGCCAGCAGCCGGGGGGAACTACTAGGATCGGGCACAGATACGCAGTATTTT,CASSRGELLGSGTDTQYF
TRBV10-2,.,TRBJ1-5,once,TGCGCCAGCAGTGAGTCGACCGGCGGCAATCAGCCCCAGCATTTT,CASSESTGGNQPQHF
TRBV7-9,.,TRBJ2-5,.,TGTGCCAGCAGCTTAGGCTCGTATACGGAGACCCAGTACTTC,CASSLGSYTETQYF
TRBV29-1,.,TRBJ2-2,.,TGCAGCGTTGACTACAGTAACACCGGGGAGCTGTTTTTT,CSVDYSNTGELFF
TRBV28,.,TRBJ2-2,.,TGTGCCAGCACCTTGGGCTGGTCCGGGGAGCTGTTTTTT,CASTLGWSGELFF
TRBV12-5,.,TRBJ1-5,.,TGTGCTACCTGTTGGGGGGGGAATAATCAGCCCCAGCATTTT,CATCWGGNNQPQHF
TRBV6-1,TRBD2,TRBJ2-7,.,TGTGCCAGCAGGAGCTGGGGGGGTCTGGGCTACGAGCAGTACTTC,CASRSWGGLGYEQYF
TRBV4-1,.,TRBJ2-1,.,TGCGCCAGCAGCCAAGTAGGAATAGCGGCACTGAGCTCCTACAATGAGCAGTTCTTC,CASSQVGIAALSSYNEQFF
TRBV7-2,.,TRBJ1-3,.,TGTGCCAGCAGCTTAGTGGGAAACACCATATATTTT,CASSLVGNTIYF
TRBV4-3,.,TRBJ2-1,.,TGCGCCAGCAGCCAAGGGTCGGGGGTGGTCAATGAGCAGTTCTTC,CASSQGSGVVNEQFF
TRBV9,.,TRBJ2-6,.,TGTGCCAGCAGCGTAGGTATTGGGGAGGTCCTGACTTTC,CASSVGIGEVLTF
TRBV27,.,TRBJ1-2,.,TGTGCCAGCAGAACACCGGGACACCCTGGCTACACCTTC,CASRTPGHPGYTF
TRBV15,TRBD1,TRBJ1-2,.,TGTGCCACCAGCAGAGATGTAGGGACAGGGGGCGGCTACACCTTC,CATSRDVGTGGGYTF
TRBV27,.,TRBJ2-3,.,TGTGCCAGCAGTTTCTCGGCGGGCCGGGATACGCAGTATTTT,CASSFSAGRDTQYF
TRBV7-2,.,TRBJ1-1,.,TGTGCCACCTCCAGGGAAATGAACACTGAAGCTTTCTTT,CATSREMNTEAFF
TRBV5-5,TRBD1,TRBJ2-3,.,TGTGCCAGCAGCCCGGGACAGCCTAGCACAGATACGCAGTATTTT,CASSPGQPSTDTQYF
TRBV9,TRBD1,TRBJ1-5,once,TGTGCCAGCAGCCCTACGGGGACAGGCCACAATCAGCCCCAGCATTTT,CASSPTGTGHNQPQHF
TRBV18,.,TRBJ2-2,.,TGTGCCAGCTCAGCCGGGACAGGCGGGAGCGGGGAGCTGTTTTTT,CASSAGTGGSGELFF
TRBV7-9,TRBD2,TRBJ2-3,few,TGTGCCAGCAGCTTAGAGAGACTAGCCCCCCGTGGTACGCAGTATTTT,CASSLERLAPRGTQYF
TRBV5-4,TRBD1,TRBJ1-2,.,TGTGCCAGCAGCTTCCCACGACAGGGGTCGATGGGCTACACCTTC,CASSFPRQGSMGYTF
TRBV2,.,TRBJ1-2,.,TGTGCCAGCAGCAGGACGGTAAATACTTATGGCTACACCTTC,CASSRTVNTYGYTF
TRBV7-2,.,TRBJ1-6,.,TGTGCCAGCAGCTCCGCCGGGGGAAGGAGGTCACCCCTCCACTTT,CASSSAGGRRSPLHF
TRBV5-6,TRBD1,TRBJ1-1,.,TGTGCCAGCAGCTTGGGACAGGGTTTGGCAGCTTTCTTT,CASSLGQGLAAFF